This TCR beta chain was sequenced during a study of blood T cell repertoires in COVID-19. Background on the study: COVID-19 samples collected from the United States, Italy and Spain covered acute and convalescent phases. T cells, B-cell-depleted T cells, or PBMCs provided the cDNA or gDNA that served as material.

The CDR3 consists of 14 residues. V lost 2 bases and J 6 bases, leaving 15 bases between the germline ends. From germline, CDR1 is SGHDT and CDR2 YYEEEE. As originally analysed: By means of reference gene primer amplification, nucleated cell counts were estimated. Profiled with immunoSEQ multiplex PCR; TCRdb holds only in-frame clones, not every one. The V and J calls and clone size were taken over from that table, and D and trimming were inferred from the DNA. The sample holds about 25,000 clones, 81% seen once. This chain uses TRBV5-6 with TRBJ2-7, with a possible D match to TRBD1 (6 bases). Sequenced input: peripheral blood. The sequence was collected from a man aged 70-80 years with acute or convalescent COVID-19. CDR3 in amino acids: CASSFLEGVVEQYF. The DNA of the CDR3 is TGTGCCAGCAGCTTCCTCGAGGGGGTGGTCGAGCAGTACTTC.